The 3 T cell receptor beta chains presented below share a single source sample, sequenced in a study of tumor-infiltrating lymphocytes in primary liver carcinoma. Synthesis of TCR beta cDNA was carried out from around 540 ng total RNA with a constant-region primer. Modified slightly, ARM-PCR produced TCR beta libraries over three nested multiplex PCR rounds. The study ran its first two PCR rounds for 9 to 10 cycles each, using TRBV1-TRBV30 forward primers and a C-beta reverse primer. TCRdb passed the multiplex PCR reads through MiXCR, listing each CDR3 protein once. The table shows roughly 200,000 distinct CDR3 sequences, with approximately 86% occurring only once. Between roughly 17 and 31 mg of unsorted bulk tissue served as the source from which RNA and DNA were co-extracted. Sequencing was carried out using tumor tissue from primary liver carcinoma. Every receptor here comes from a man in his forties or fifties with primary liver carcinoma and hepatitis B virus infection.

Many counts were recorded for this clonotype. This chain uses TRBV6-1 with TRBJ2-7, with D uncertain. This CDR3 comprises 14 residues. Germline lookup yields CDR1 MNHNS and CDR2 SASEGT. V gave up 1 base and J gave up 2 bases, with 9 bases separating them. The CDR3 DNA follows: TGTGCCAGCAGTGAAGTCGGCAGCGCCTACGAGCAGTACTTC. Its protein product is CASSEVGSAYEQYF.

On this clonotype itself: Its ends do not fully match the called genes, so a read error is possible. The CDR3 coding sequence is TGTGCCACCCAGTGGCCGCGCTCCGGGGCCAATGTCCTGACTTTC. This translates into CATQWPRSGANVLTF. The rearrangement joins TRBV11-2 to TRBJ2-6, with D possibly called TRBD1 or TRBD2 (5 bases each). Germline-derived CDR1 and CDR2 are SGHAT and FQNNGV. The CDR3 spans 15 residues.

This clonotype was observed a single time. A much larger clone differs by one base, so this may be a read error. The chain joins TRBV5-1 to TRBJ1-2, with a weak D call TRBD1 (5 bases). The germline V and J ends were trimmed by 4 bases and 1 base, with 11 bases remaining between them. The CDR3 covers 14 residues. Germline V gene sequence: CDR1 SGHRS, CDR2 YFSETQ. CDR3 sequence: CASSEGACNYGYTF. The CDR3 coding sequence is TGCGCCAGCAGCGAAGGGGCGTGTAACTATGGCTACACCTTC.